Shown below are 28 T cell receptor beta chains from a single sample sequenced in a study of blood T cells in healthy people across ages. A sample-barcoded 5' primer and a J-beta primer mix were used in a second PCR of roughly 7 to 12 cycles. MiXCR, applied by TCRdb to the 5' RACE reads, yields one record per CDR3 protein. The data show about a million distinct CDR3 sequences, with 35% to 45% seen just once and around 14% held by the top ten. The material sequenced was blood. The receptors were gathered from a man between 18 and 29 years old in good health.

The table lists this clonotype with a few counts. The CDR3 sequence: CASSQDIGTYEGYTF. The CDR3 nucleotides read TGTGCCAGCAGCCAAGATATAGGAACATATGAAGGCTACACCTTC. The rearrangement uses TRBV3-1 and TRBJ1-2; D remains unclear. CDR1 is LGHDT and CDR2 is YNNKEL in the germline V gene (reference sequence). The CDR3 totals 15 residues. The V gene lost 0 bases and the J gene lost 8 bases, with 16 bases spanning the gap.

The chain is built from TRBV20-1 and TRBJ1-4; D not resolved. Trimming cost V 0 bases and J 8 bases, with 10 bases left between them. CDR1 is DFQATT and CDR2 is SNEGSKA in the germline V gene (reference sequence). The CDR3 spans 13 residues. For the CDR3, the DNA is TGCAGTGCTAGAGATACCCGCGTGGAAAAACTGTTTTTT. It codes for CSARDTRVEKLFF.

The chain recombines TRBV28 with TRBJ1-4; no clear D gene. The ends were cut back, 5 bases at V and 2 bases at J, with 15 bases in the middle. The CDR3 sequence is 16 residues long. Per germline, CDR1 MDHEN and CDR2 SYDVKM. CDR3 sequence reads: CASSTRTAATNEKLFF. Here the CDR3 DNA reads TGTGCCAGCAGTACCCGGACGGCAGCTACTAATGAAAAACTGTTTTTT.

Only a few counts were recorded for this clonotype. The CDR3 reads CASSLEGTSLNTEAFF. In nucleotides, the CDR3 is TGTGCCAGCAGCCTAGAGGGGACGAGCCTGAACACTGAAGCTTTCTTT. The chain employs TRBV7-2 and TRBJ1-1, with D perhaps matching TRBD1 (5 bases). Deletions cut 5 bases from V and 0 bases from J, with 16 bases between. Germline assignment: CDR1 SGHTA and CDR2 FQGNSA. The CDR3 is made up of 16 amino acids.

The genes are TRBV9 and TRBJ1-1; 8 bases match TRBD1. CDR1 is SGDLS, CDR2 YYNGEE, per germline. The V segment lost 7 bases and the J segment 1 base; nucleotides outside the gene matches: 9. This CDR3 contains 15 residues. CDR3 DNA sequence: TGTGCCAGCCACCACTTGCAGGGGGCGAACACTGAAGCTTTCTTT. Amino acid sequence: CASHHLQGANTEAFF.

With regard to this clonotype: Germline is not matched at one junction end, which may reflect a read error. The chain joins TRBV4-3 to TRBJ1-4, with unresolved D. The CDR3 length is 12 residues. CDR1 is LGHNA and CDR2 is YSLEER in the germline V gene. CDR3 DNA sequence: TGCGCCAGCAGCCAAGGCCCCCAAAAACTGTCTTTT. It translates to CASSQGPQKLSF.

The chain joins TRBV7-9 to TRBJ1-4; the D gene is possibly TRBD1 (6 bases). Trimming took 4 bases from V and 5 from J, leaving 14 bases between them. Germline CDR1 SEHNR, CDR2 FQNEAQ (reference sequence). CDR3 length equals 15 residues. CDR3 residues: CASSSEGQGNEKLFF. The CDR3 region has the DNA TGTGCCAGCAGCTCCGAGGGGCAGGGGAATGAAAAACTGTTTTTT. The variable domain in full, with the rest retrieved from reference TRBV7-9 and TRBJ1-4, is DTGVSQNPRHKITKRGQNVTFRCDPISEHNRLYWYRQTLGQGPEFLTYFQNEAQLEKSRLLSDRFSAERPKGSFSTLEIQRTEQGDSAMYLCASSSEGQGNEKLFFGSGTQLSVL.

This clonotype was found once. The chain links TRBV2 to TRBJ1-5, with no clear D. Trimming removed 1 base from V and 6 bases from J, with 10 bases in between. CDR3 length: 14 residues. Germline lookup yields CDR1 SNHLY and CDR2 FYNNEI. The CDR3 DNA reads TGTGCCAGCAGTGAAGACAGTCCTATTCAGCCCCAGCATTTT. It encodes CASSEDSPIQPQHF.

The CDR3 DNA follows: TGTGCCAGCACTTCCATGGGGACAGGGGGCATAGAGACCCAGTACTTC. Its translation: CASTSMGTGGIETQYF. This chain uses TRBV27 with TRBJ2-5, with TRBD1 matching over 12 bases. The V and J ends lost 7 bases and 4 bases, in that order; junction bases with no gene match: 10. From germline, CDR1 is MNHEY and CDR2 SMNVEV (reference sequence). The CDR3 contains 16 residues.

This clonotype was detected a few times. In nucleotides, the CDR3 is TGCAGTGCTAGCCCCACGAACAGGGCCCCAGAGAATGAGCAGTTCTTC. Amino acids: CSASPTNRAPENEQFF. The rearrangement uses TRBV20-1 and TRBJ2-1; possible D gene TRBD1, 6 bases. CDR1 DFQATT and CDR2 SNEGSKA come from the germline V gene (reference sequence). V shed 3 bases and J shed 7 bases, with 22 bases lying between them. CDR3 length equals 16 residues.

This clonotype was seen only a few times. The chain combines TRBV3-1 with TRBJ2-1; the D is unclear. Near its end, the DNA agrees better with TRBJ2-7, so the J call may be wrong. CDR1 is LGHDT and CDR2 is YNNKEL in the germline V gene (reference sequence). The CDR3 contains 12 residues. CDR3 loop: CASRSSYNEQYF. The CDR3 DNA follows: TGTGCCAGCAGGAGTTCCTACAATGAGCAGTACTTC.

The chain employs TRBV20-1 and TRBJ1-1; the D is unclear. The CDR3 length is 15 residues. V shed 6 bases and J shed 1 base, with 18 bases lying between them. Germline CDR1 reads DFQATT; CDR2 reads SNEGSKA (reference sequence). The CDR3 region has the DNA TGCAGTGCGAGTGGGGTTACGGGGTGGAACACTGAAGCTTTCTTT. Its translation is CSASGVTGWNTEAFF.

A few counts support this clonotype. V usage is TRBV9 and J usage is TRBJ2-3; 8 nucleotides match TRBD2. The CDR3 runs 18 residues. V lost 0 bases, J lost 0 bases, and 9 bases stayed unmatched. CDR1 is SGDLS and CDR2 is YYNGEE in the germline V gene. The CDR3 coding sequence is TGTGCCAGCAGCGTAGCCCTGGCAAGCGGGGGAAGCACAGATACGCAGTATTTT. This encodes CASSVALASGGSTDTQYF. Filled out from reference TRBV9 and TRBJ2-3, the complete variable domain reads DSGVTQTPKHLITATGQRVTLRCSPRSGDLSVYWYQQSLDQGLQFLIQYYNGEERAKGNILERFSAQQFPDLHSELNLSSLELGDSALYFCASSVALASGGSTDTQYFGPGTRLTVL.

This chain links TRBV20-1 with TRBJ2-2; D is ambiguous. There are 12 residues in the CDR3. Per germline, CDR1 DFQATT and CDR2 SNEGSKA (reference sequence). Trimming stripped 3 bases from V and 5 bases from J, with 7 bases between. The CDR3 DNA is TGCAGTGCTAGTATTAATACCGGGGAGCTGTTTTTT. Translation: CSASINTGELFF.

As to this clonotype: A read error may produce the germline difference seen at one junction end. The chain carries TRBV3-1 and TRBJ2-6, with D perhaps assigned TRBD1 or TRBD2 (6 bases each). Per germline, CDR1 LGHDT and CDR2 YNNKEL (reference sequence). The CDR3 has 16 residues. CDR3 sequence: CAGSEGGDPGANVLTF. CDR3 DNA sequence: TGTGCCGGCAGCGAGGGGGGAGATCCTGGGGCCAACGTCCTGACTTTC.

The chain employs TRBV7-8 and TRBJ1-1; the match to TRBD1 covers 7 bases. From germline, CDR1 is SGHVS and CDR2 FQNEAQ. V lost 5 bases to trimming and J lost 7 bases; unmatched junction nucleotides: 7. CDR3 size: 13 residues. DNA of the CDR3: TGTGCCAGCAGCCCCAGGGGGGCCAGTGAAGCTTTCTTT. It codes for CASSPRGASEAFF.

This clonotype occurred once. V gene TRBV6-5 combines with J gene TRBJ2-7; D is possibly TRBD1 (7 bases). The CDR3 sequence is 15 residues long. V lost 0 bases and J 5 bases, leaving 14 bases between the germline ends. Germline-derived CDR1 and CDR2 are MNHEY and SVGAGI. CDR3 protein: CASSYSKQGRHEQYF. CDR3 in DNA: TGTGCCAGCAGTTACTCGAAACAGGGGAGGCACGAGCAGTACTTC.

This clonotype turned up a few times. V usage is TRBV3-1 and J usage is TRBJ1-2; D is ambiguous. Germline assignment: CDR1 LGHDT and CDR2 YNNKEL (reference sequence). There are 14 residues in the CDR3. Trimming pared 0 bases from V and 6 bases from J, leaving 11 bases between. The CDR3 region is CASSQDRFVHGYTF. DNA for the CDR3: TGTGCCAGCAGCCAAGACCGGTTTGTCCATGGCTACACCTTC. Looking up the rest from reference TRBV3-1 and TRBJ1-2 gives the full variable domain: DTAVSQTPKYLVTQMGNDKSIKCEQNLGHDTMYWYKQDSKKFLKIMFSYNNKELIINETVPNRFSPKSPDKAHLNLHINSLELGDSAVYFCASSQDRFVHGYTFGSGTRLTVV.

The chain uses TRBV20-1 and TRBJ1-1, with D unresolved. The CDR3 consists of 13 residues. Germline CDR1 and CDR2: DFQATT and SNEGSKA (reference sequence). The CDR3 protein is CSALGSGNTEAFF. In DNA form, the CDR3 reads TGCAGCGCCCTTGGATCGGGGAACACTGAAGCTTTCTTT.

This clonotype was seen a few times. The chain has TRBV4-3 and TRBJ2-5, with D hard to call. Looked up from germline, CDR1 is LGHNA and CDR2 is YSLEER. Trimming took off 3 bases at V and 4 bases at J, with 12 bases between the two ends. CDR3 size: 14 residues. CDR3 sequence reads: CASSHRSSSETQYF. In DNA form, the CDR3 reads TGCGCCAGCAGCCATCGTTCCTCGTCAGAGACCCAGTACTTC.

This clonotype appeared a few times. The V and J genes are TRBV7-9 and TRBJ1-1, with TRBD1 matching over 8 bases. Germline CDR1 reads SEHNR; CDR2 reads FQNEAQ (reference sequence). CDR3 length: 14 residues. The trim removed 4 bases at V and 4 bases at J, leaving 5 bases unmatched. CDR3 nucleotides: TGTGCCAGCAGCTATAGGACAGGGTTCACTGAAGCTTTCTTT. This sequence encodes CASSYRTGFTEAFF.

This sequence joins TRBV20-1 and TRBJ2-5, with D perhaps TRBD2 (6 bases). Germline CDR1 and CDR2: DFQATT and SNEGSKA (reference sequence). The CDR3 totals 15 residues. V was pared by 2 bases and J by 6 bases, with 19 bases between. This CDR3 reads CSARSGRGGAKTQYF. As DNA, the CDR3 is TGCAGTGCTAGATCGGGCCGAGGCGGGGCGAAGACCCAGTACTTC.

This clonotype was recorded only once. The chain uses TRBV20-1 and TRBJ1-4, with 8 bases lining up with TRBD1. The trim removed 6 bases at V and 8 bases at J, leaving 11 bases unmatched. The CDR3 runs 14 residues. Germline CDR1 is DFQATT and CDR2 is SNEGSKA (reference sequence). The CDR3 protein is CSARRQGTGEKLFF. The DNA of the CDR3 is TGCAGTGCCCGTCGACAGGGGACAGGAGAAAAACTGTTTTTT.

The chain uses TRBV10-3 and TRBJ2-1; D is ambiguous. This CDR3 spans 15 amino acids. CDR1 is ENHRY and CDR2 is SYGVKD in the germline V gene. Trimming shortened V by 0 bases and J by 5 bases, and 11 bases separated the two germline ends. This chain's CDR3 is CAISESPAGNNEQFF. CDR3 bases: TGTGCCATCAGTGAGTCCCCGGCAGGTAACAATGAGCAGTTCTTC.

This clonotype was counted many times. The rearrangement uses TRBV12-3 or TRBV12-4 and TRBJ1-5; D is possibly TRBD1 (6 bases). Trimming shortened V by 7 bases and J by 3 bases, and 10 bases separated the two germline ends. The CDR3 length is 13 residues. The CDR3 sequence: CASTPGANQPQHF. DNA for the CDR3: TGTGCCAGCACCCCGGGGGCCAATCAGCCCCAGCATTTT.

This clonotype occurred once. A much larger clone differs from this one at a single base, so this may be a read error. The chain couples TRBV3-1 to TRBJ2-1, with 7 bases aligning to TRBD2. CDR3 size: 14 residues. V dropped 0 bases and J dropped 13; count of bases not matched to a gene: 9. Germline CDR1 and CDR2: LGHDT and YNNKEL (reference sequence). CDR3 sequence: CASSQDAGEETQFF. The DNA for the CDR3 is TGTGCCAGCAGCCAAGATGCGGGAGAAGAGACCCAGTTCTTC.

This clonotype showed up just once. A much larger clone lies a single base off, so this may be a read error. V is TRBV15 and J is TRBJ2-1; tentatively, D is TRBD1 (5 bases). CDR3 length: 15 amino acids. The germline V gene has CDR1 LNHNV and CDR2 YYDKDF (reference sequence). This CDR3 reads CATSGDRGIYNEQFF. In DNA, the CDR3 is TGTGCCACCAGCGGAGACAGAGGCATTTACAATGAGCAGTTCTTC.

This clonotype is a singleton in its sample. The chain uses TRBV5-1 and TRBJ1-4, with unresolved D. The CDR3 runs to 16 residues. V shed 3 bases and J shed 0 bases, with 12 bases lying between them. Germline lookup yields CDR1 SGHRS and CDR2 YFSETQ. The DNA for the CDR3 is TGCGCCAGCAGCTCAGATCGTTCTGCAACTAATGAAAAACTGTTTTTT. Translated: CASSSDRSATNEKLFF. Complete variable domain (other parts from reference TRBV5-1 and TRBJ1-4): KAGVTQTPRYLIKTRGQQVTLSCSPISGHRSVSWYQQTPGQGLQFLFEYFSETQRNKGNFPGRFSGRQFSNSRSEMNVSTLELGDSALYLCASSSDRSATNEKLFFGSGTQLSVL.